These 13 T cell receptor beta chains came from one sample sequenced in a study of radiotherapy plus CTLA-4 blockade in lung cancer. The data were produced by immunoSEQ multiplex PCR, yet TCRdb's version contains in-frame clones alone and is incomplete. In the table there are some 77,000 clones, about 90% of which are singletons. Sequencing used peripheral blood, obtained from a patient treated with radiotherapy plus ipilimumab. These receptors were obtained from a human donor with non-small cell lung cancer who had a partial response to radiotherapy plus ipilimumab.

The chain uses TRBV10-3 and TRBJ2-1, with 10 positions matching TRBD1. The CDR3 has 15 amino acids. The V gene end was trimmed by 8 bases and the J gene end by 4 bases; junction bases not matched to a gene: 8. Germline CDR1 reads ENHRY; CDR2 reads SYGVKD. CDR3 protein: CAIEGTGAGYNEQFF. The DNA of the CDR3 is TGTGCCATCGAGGGGACAGGGGCAGGGTACAATGAGCAGTTCTTC.

This clone has just a few counts. The junction does not match germline at one end; this may be a read error. The chain recombines TRBV7-7 with TRBJ1-1; D is unresolved. This CDR3 spans 13 amino acids. From germline, CDR1 is SSHAT and CDR2 FNYEAQ (reference sequence). The CDR3 DNA reads as TGTGCTAGCAGCTTAGCCCCAAACACTGAAGCTTTCTTT. Translated, it gives CASSLAPNTEAFF.

The chain combines TRBV25-1 with TRBJ1-4, with unresolved D. The V end was cut by 4 bases, the J end by 8 bases, with 11 bases between. CDR1 and CDR2 from the germline V gene are MGHDK and SYGVNS. The CDR3 extends over 13 amino acids. CDR3 protein: CASSGSPREKLFF. The CDR3 coding sequence is TGTGCCAGCAGTGGGTCCCCGAGAGAAAAACTGTTTTTT.

J is TRBJ2-1 and V is TRBV5-1; 13 positions match TRBD2. CDR1 is SGHRS, CDR2 YFSETQ, per germline. CDR3 length equals 16 residues. V shed 4 bases and J 8 bases; nucleotides not matched to a gene: 9. The CDR3 DNA sequence: TGCGCCAGCAGCCAGGGACTAGCGGGACCAGGAGATGAGCAGTTCTTC. The encoded protein is CASSQGLAGPGDEQFF.

This CDR3 is CASRGQGGNTEAFF. The CDR3 DNA is TGTGCCAGCAGAGGACAGGGAGGGAACACTGAAGCTTTCTTT. The chain has TRBV6-5 and TRBJ1-1; 8 bases line up with TRBD1. The CDR3 loop spans 14 amino acids. Trimming took 6 bases from V and 1 from J; bases not matched to a gene: 4. Germline CDR1 reads MNHEY; CDR2 reads SVGAGI.

This clone was counted a few times. The V and J genes are TRBV10-3 and TRBJ1-2; 10 nucleotides align to TRBD1. Germline-derived CDR1 and CDR2 are ENHRY and SYGVKD. J was trimmed by 7 bases and V by 7 bases; bases with no gene match: 6. The CDR3 runs to 13 residues. The CDR3 coding sequence is TGTGCCATCACCAGAGGGACAGGGGTTGGCTACACCTTC. Residues: CAITRGTGVGYTF.

This chain links TRBV29-1 with TRBJ2-1; 11 nucleotides align to TRBD2. Trimming took 3 bases from V and 15 from J; bases not matched to a gene: 13. The germline CDR1 and CDR2 sequences are SQVTM and ANQGSEA. This CDR3 is 14 amino acids long. CDR3 DNA: TGCAGCGTTGATCCCCTAGCGGGAGGTGCCTTACGGTTCTTC. Encoded protein: CSVDPLAGGALRFF.

The chain joins TRBV27 to TRBJ2-1; D ambiguous. Trimming removed 3 bases at V and 0 bases at J, with 9 bases between. This CDR3 comprises 15 residues. Germline V gene sequence: CDR1 MNHEY, CDR2 SMNVEV (reference sequence). CDR3 nucleotides: TGTGCCAGCAGTTTCACAATAAGCTCCTACAATGAGCAGTTCTTC. It translates to CASSFTISSYNEQFF.

The chain is built from TRBV7-2 and TRBJ2-4; the match to TRBD2 covers 7 bases. CDR3 length equals 15 residues. Germline V lookup: CDR1 SGHTA, CDR2 FQGNSA. After removal of 1 base from V and 6 bases from J, the junction contained 6 bases not matched to a gene. In nucleotides, the CDR3 is TGTGCCAGCAGCTTAGGGAGAGAGCGGGGAAACATTCAGTACTTC. Protein product: CASSLGRERGNIQYF. Filled out from reference TRBV7-2 and TRBJ2-4, the complete variable domain reads GAGVSQSPSNKVTEKGKDVELRCDPISGHTALYWYRQSLGQGLEFLIYFQGNSAPDKSGLPSDRFSAERTGGSVSTLTIQRTQQEDSAVYLCASSLGRERGNIQYFGAGTRLSVL.

V usage is TRBV19 and J usage is TRBJ2-3; 15 bases map to TRBD2. The CDR3 is made up of 17 amino acids. Germline V gene sequence: CDR1 LNHDA, CDR2 SQIVND (reference sequence). With 5 bases clipped from V and 5 bases from J, the junction kept 8 bases outside the gene matches. The CDR3 protein is CASSLGLAGGLGDTQYF. CDR3 coding DNA: TGTGCCAGTAGTCTGGGACTAGCGGGAGGCTTGGGAGATACGCAGTATTTT.

This chain uses TRBV11-2 with TRBJ1-4; 7 nucleotides line up with TRBD1. V was pared by 0 bases and J by 2 bases, with 9 bases of the junction left unmatched. The CDR3 is made up of 18 amino acids. Germline lookup yields CDR1 SGHAT and CDR2 FQNNGV. This CDR3 is CASSLEVWDRLTNEKLFF. In DNA, the CDR3 is TGTGCCAGCAGCTTAGAGGTGTGGGACAGACTTACTAATGAAAAACTGTTTTTT.

V is TRBV5-8 and J is TRBJ1-2; D perhaps matches TRBD1 (5 bases). The CDR3 contains 14 residues. Germline CDR1 is SGHTS and CDR2 is YDEGEE. Trimming took 3 bases from V and 3 from J, leaving 12 bases between them. Here the CDR3 DNA reads TGTGCCAGCAGCTGGGAACAGGAGTACTATGGCTACACCTTC. Amino acids: CASSWEQEYYGYTF.

The chain uses TRBV2 and TRBJ1-1; D is ambiguous. Looked up from germline, CDR1 is SNHLY and CDR2 is FYNNEI. Trimming took off 10 bases at V and 0 bases at J, with 3 bases between the two ends. The CDR3 length is 10 residues. CDR3: CATLNTEAFF. The CDR3 nucleotides are TGTGCCACCTTGAACACTGAAGCTTTCTTT.